Following are 25 T cell receptor beta chains from one sample sequenced in a study of cytomegalovirus exposure and HLA in healthy donors. 60 Vbeta and 13 Jbeta primers were used in PCR. Some clones are missing from TCRdb's copy, which holds only in-frame ones; the method was immunoSEQ multiplex PCR. This sample yields 180,000 or so clones, of which 75% to 80% are seen a single time; approximately 2.6% belongs to the top ten. Sequencing was performed on PBMCs. These receptors originate from a female donor in good health and CMV-seronegative.

The rearrangement uses TRBV2 and TRBJ2-1; 7 positions match TRBD1. With 9 bases clipped from V and 7 bases from J, the junction kept 6 bases outside the gene matches. The V gene's germline CDR1 is SNHLY and CDR2 FYNNEI. The CDR3 runs to 12 residues. The CDR3 coding sequence is TGTGCCAGTCGACAGGGTAGGAATGAGCAGTTCTTC. This translates into CASRQGRNEQFF.

The V call is TRBV6-1, the J call TRBJ1-4; D remains unclear. The V and J ends lost 4 bases and 3 bases respectively, with 9 bases between them. Germline V gene data show CDR1 as MNHNS and CDR2 as SASEGT. The CDR3 is 14 residues long. As DNA, the CDR3 is TGTGCCAGCAGTGTCTGGGGAGCTAATGAAAAACTGTTTTTT. It is translated as CASSVWGANEKLFF.

This clone occurred a few times. The rearrangement links TRBV5-1 to TRBJ1-4, with D possibly TRBD1 on 5 matching bases. The CDR3 totals 15 residues. The V gene lost 1 base and the J gene lost 3 bases, with 10 bases spanning the gap. Germline V gives CDR1 SGHRS, CDR2 YFSETQ. The CDR3 protein is CASSLIGGANEKLFF. CDR3 nucleotides: TGCGCCAGCAGCTTGATTGGGGGGGCTAATGAAAAACTGTTTTTT.

Regarding this clone: One end of the junction fails to match germline, which may point to a read error. The chain recombines TRBV28 with TRBJ2-4; the match to TRBD1 covers 7 bases. The germline CDR1 and CDR2 sequences are MDHEN and SYDVKM. This CDR3 comprises 12 residues. DNA of the CDR3: TGTGCCAGCAGTTCCTACGGGACAGCCCAGGCCTTC. Translated, it gives CASSSYGTAQAF.

This rearrangement joins TRBV5-4 to TRBJ2-3, with TRBD1 identical over 9 bases. V trimming: 3 bases; J trimming: 6 bases; junction bases outside the gene matches: 11. CDR3 size: 16 residues. The germline V gene has CDR1 SGHNT and CDR2 YYREEE (reference sequence). For the CDR3, the DNA is TGTGCCAGCAGCTCCGACTTGGACAGGGGATGGGATACGCAGTATTTT. Translation gives CASSSDLDRGWDTQYF.

The chain links TRBV27 to TRBJ1-5, with D tentatively TRBD1 (5 bases). From germline, CDR1 is MNHEY and CDR2 SMNVEV (reference sequence). The CDR3 has 13 amino acids. V lost 6 bases and J lost 4, with 10 bases in between. CDR3 DNA sequence: TGTGCCAGCAGCCTCGACAGAAATCAGCCCCAGCATTTT. This codes for CASSLDRNQPQHF.

As regards this clone: A read error may produce the germline difference seen at one junction end. The V call is TRBV7-9, the J call TRBJ1-1; D not resolved. The CDR3 runs to 12 residues. Germline CDR1 SEHNR, CDR2 FQNEAQ (reference sequence). The CDR3 loop is CSSSLGSVGAFF. DNA of the CDR3: TGTTCCAGCAGCTTAGGGTCGGTCGGAGCTTTCTTT.

The V gene is TRBV9, the J gene TRBJ2-2; 7 bases fit TRBD2. V was pared by 1 base and J by 1 base, with 4 bases of the junction left unmatched. Looked up from germline, CDR1 is SGDLS and CDR2 is YYNGEE. This CDR3 comprises 16 residues. CDR3 sequence: CASSVWPSGNTGELFF. The CDR3 region has the DNA TGTGCCAGCAGCGTATGGCCTAGCGGGAACACCGGGGAGCTGTTTTTT.

As for this clone: The junction does not match germline at one end; this may be a read error. The chain joins TRBV11-3 to TRBJ1-2, with D maybe TRBD1 (6 bases). Germline V gene lookup returns CDR1 SGHNT and CDR2 YENEEA. The CDR3 consists of 13 residues. CDR3 sequence (DNA): TGTGCCAGCAGCGTTCCAACAGGGTATGGCTATACCTTC. Residues: CASSVPTGYGYTF.

On this clone itself: One junction end does not reproduce the germline sequence, and a read error may be involved. This chain uses TRBV7-9 with TRBJ1-5, with 7 bases identical to TRBD1. This CDR3 region has 14 residues. CDR1 and CDR2 from the germline V gene are SEHNR and FQNEAQ (reference sequence). This chain's CDR3 is CSSSLGQNNQPQHF. CDR3 in DNA: TGTTCCAGCAGCTTGGGACAGAATAATCAGCCCCAGCATTTT.

This chain links TRBV5-1 with TRBJ2-3; 10 nucleotides line up with TRBD2. CDR3 size: 15 residues. Per germline, CDR1 SGHRS and CDR2 YFSETQ. J was trimmed by 6 bases and V by 1 base; bases with no gene match: 5. The CDR3 spells CASSLTSGAGDTQYF. CDR3 nucleotide sequence: TGCGCCAGCAGCTTGACTAGCGGGGCGGGGGATACGCAGTATTTT.

This chain uses TRBV30 with TRBJ2-7; D possibly corresponds to TRBD2 (6 bases). The V end lost 2 bases, the J end lost 4 bases, and 15 bases lay between the germline ends. Germline CDR1 is GTSNPN and CDR2 is SVGIG (reference sequence). The CDR3 sequence is 14 residues long. Written as DNA, the CDR3 is TGTGCCTGGAGTTTAGGGACTTGGGAATACGAGCAGTACTTC. It encodes CAWSLGTWEYEQYF.

V gene TRBV5-1 combines with J gene TRBJ2-7, with TRBD1 matching 9 bases. Losses at the gene ends were 1 base for V and 1 base for J; bases not matched to a gene: 3. There are 15 residues in the CDR3. From germline, CDR1 is SGHRS and CDR2 YFSETQ. CDR3 amino acids: CASSLTGGHSYEQYF. The DNA for the CDR3 is TGCGCCAGCAGCTTGACAGGGGGCCATTCCTACGAGCAGTACTTC.

This clone turned up a few times. The chain combines TRBV6-5 with TRBJ2-2, with D perhaps matching TRBD2 (6 bases). Germline V gene data show CDR1 as MNHEY and CDR2 as SVGAGI. The CDR3 is made up of 15 amino acids. Trimming took 2 bases from V and 4 from J, leaving 11 bases between them. The CDR3 sequence is CASSYTGVGTGELFF. The DNA of the CDR3 is TGTGCCAGCAGTTACACGGGGGTAGGCACCGGGGAGCTGTTTTTT.

The V and J genes are TRBV4-1 and TRBJ1-5; D uncertain. V was pared by 1 base and J by 2 bases, with 9 bases between. In germline, CDR1 is MGHRA, CDR2 YSYEKL. This CDR3 comprises 15 residues. CDR3 DNA sequence: TGCGCCAGCAGCCAAGTCCAGGTGGGCAATCAGCCCCAGCATTTT. Encoded protein: CASSQVQVGNQPQHF.

This chain's CDR3 is CATSRVGTGVYEQYF. For the CDR3, the DNA is TGTGCCACCAGCAGAGTTGGGACAGGGGTCTACGAGCAGTACTTC. This sequence joins TRBV15 and TRBJ2-7; 10 bases align to TRBD1. This CDR3 region has 15 residues. V was clipped by 1 base and J by 3 bases; unmatched bases: 3. In germline, CDR1 is LNHNV, CDR2 YYDKDF (reference sequence).

The rearrangement joins TRBV5-1 to TRBJ2-5; D is unclear. Trimming shortened V by 1 base and J by 0 bases, and 7 bases separated the two germline ends. Germline V gene lookup returns CDR1 SGHRS and CDR2 YFSETQ. The CDR3 runs to 14 residues. The chain's CDR3 is CASSLFTDQETQYF. The CDR3 bases are TGCGCCAGCAGCTTGTTTACAGACCAAGAGACCCAGTACTTC. Together with reference TRBV5-1 and TRBJ2-5, the CDR3 gives the full variable domain: KAGVTQTPRYLIKTRGQQVTLSCSPISGHRSVSWYQQTPGQGLQFLFEYFSETQRNKGNFPGRFSGRQFSNSRSEMNVSTLELGDSALYLCASSLFTDQETQYFGPGTRLLVL.

The CDR3 loop is CSVALFSNEQFF. In DNA, the CDR3 is TGCAGCGTTGCCCTCTTCAGCAATGAGCAGTTCTTC. This chain uses TRBV29-1 with TRBJ2-1; D uncertain. This CDR3 comprises 12 residues. Germline V lookup: CDR1 SQVTM, CDR2 ANQGSEA. Trimming cost V 4 bases and J 6 bases, with 10 bases left between them.

The V gene is TRBV7-6, the J gene TRBJ1-2, with 9 bases fitting TRBD1. The CDR3 sequence is 14 residues long. Germline-derived CDR1 and CDR2 are SGHVS and FNYEAQ. With 5 bases clipped from V and 6 bases from J, the junction kept 7 bases outside the gene matches. CDR3 sequence: CASSPGTGQNGYTF. As DNA, the CDR3 is TGTGCCAGCAGCCCCGGGACAGGGCAGAATGGCTACACCTTC.

This chain uses TRBV5-1 with TRBJ1-2; 8 nucleotides line up with TRBD1. V lost 4 bases to trimming and J lost 7 bases; unmatched junction nucleotides: 9. Germline V CDR1 and CDR2: SGHRS, YFSETQ. The CDR3 consists of 14 residues. The CDR3 loop reads CASSPLGTGGGYTF. Written as DNA, the CDR3 is TGCGCCAGCAGCCCTCTGGGGACAGGCGGTGGCTACACCTTC.

The rearrangement uses TRBV6-1 and TRBJ2-7, with 8 bases matching TRBD1. Trimming cost V 2 bases and J 1 base; bases outside gene matches: 4. The V gene's germline CDR1 is MNHNS and CDR2 SASEGT. The CDR3 extends over 15 amino acids. CDR3 loop: CASSELTGDSYEQYF. The CDR3 nucleotides read TGTGCCAGCAGTGAATTGACAGGGGATTCCTACGAGCAGTACTTC.

The chain is built from TRBV11-1 and TRBJ1-1; 9 positions match TRBD1. Germline CDR1 and CDR2: SGHAT and FQDESV (reference sequence). The CDR3 contains 15 residues. V dropped 5 bases and J dropped 4; count of bases not matched to a gene: 8. This chain's CDR3 is CASSQQGAVGTEAFF. The CDR3 nucleotides read TGTGCCAGCAGCCAACAGGGGGCCGTGGGCACTGAAGCTTTCTTT.

The chain joins TRBV7-9 to TRBJ2-1; TRBD2 is a possible D gene (6 bases). Germline values: CDR1 SEHNR, CDR2 FQNEAQ (reference sequence). Trimming took off 7 bases at V and 5 bases at J, with 18 bases between the two ends. CDR3 size: 15 residues. In nucleotides, the CDR3 is TGTGCCAGCACCAATGCCGGCGGGGAAAACAATGAGCAGTTCTTC. Protein: CASTNAGGENNEQFF.

V and J are TRBV9 and TRBJ2-7; 11 bases match TRBD1. V shed 3 bases, J shed 1 base, and the junction held 6 bases outside the gene matches. The CDR3 has 16 amino acids. Germline CDR1 reads SGDLS; CDR2 reads YYNGEE. The CDR3 is CASSDRDRGGSYEQYF. The CDR3 nucleotides read TGTGCCAGCAGCGATCGGGACAGGGGGGGTTCCTACGAGCAGTACTTC.

V usage is TRBV11-3 and J usage is TRBJ2-2; D not certain. CDR1 is SGHNT and CDR2 is YENEEA in the germline V gene. The CDR3 has 15 amino acids. V lost 1 base to trimming and J lost 8 bases, with 14 bases between them. CDR3 in DNA: TGTGCCAGCAGCTTAGTCAGGTCCGGCCCGGGGGAGCTGTTTTTT. Translated: CASSLVRSGPGELFF.